This T cell receptor beta chain was sequenced in a study of blood T cells in healthy people across ages. On this clonotype itself: Antigen unknown.

Isolating PBMCs gave at least 6 million of these cells per sample. Sample-barcoded 5' priming and a J-beta primer mix drove a second PCR of roughly 6 to 12 cycles. All cDNA molecules were each tagged by a template-switch adaptor with 12 random nucleotides. TCRdb re-derived calls from the 5' RACE reads in MiXCR, one entry per CDR3 protein. Of some 700,000 distinct CDR3 sequences in the sample, approximately 21% are singletons; the top ten hold approximately 20%. V gave up 3 bases and J gave up 1 base, with 8 bases separating them. CDR3 length: 14 amino acids. Findings of the study overall: Long-lived donors had more naive CD4+ cells and higher diversity than aged donors. Roughly linear declines in TCR beta diversity per million T cells occurred with age.

The TCR sequence derives from a man aged 70-80 years in good health. This rearrangement joins TRBV12-3 or TRBV12-4 to TRBJ2-3; D is unclear. The sequencing input was blood. CDR3 loop: CASSFPERTDTQYF. CDR3 DNA: TGTGCCAGCAGTTTTCCTGAACGCACAGATACGCAGTATTTT.